This T cell receptor beta chain was captured in a study of Ad26.COV2.S vaccination and SARS-CoV-2 variants. General study results and limits: From the TCR breadth and depth analyses, total T cell responses may have been underestimated. Placebo recipients had lower spike-specific TCR breadth than vaccine recipients.

The germline V gene encodes CDR1 GTSNPN and CDR2 SVGIG (reference sequence). The CDR3 sequence is 15 residues long. J was trimmed by 4 bases and V by 3 bases; bases with no gene match: 6. Method: immunoSEQ multiplex PCR; TCRdb's copy keeps in-frame clones and lacks some. Of about 350,000 clones listed, around 88% are singletons. About this clone: Its target is unknown.

Stated treatment: approximately 18 received Ad26.COV2.S at low or high dose, single or two shots; 5 received placebo; per-sample allocation not given. Repertoires come from day 63 after the first vaccine or placebo injection. Based in Boston, the donor was an adult of 18-55 years. V gene TRBV30 combines with J gene TRBJ1-6; TRBD1 matches at 7 bases. The receptor comes from a person between 18 and 59 years old who received the Ad26.COV2.S COVID-19 vaccine or a placebo. Here the sequenced sample was peripheral blood, taken in a trial of Ad26.COV2.S vaccine versus placebo. The CDR3 DNA follows: TGTGCCTGGAGCAACAGGGGCGTTTATAATTCACCCCTCCACTTT. Translation gives CAWSNRGVYNSPLHF.